These 14 T cell receptor beta chains came from one sample sequenced in a study of shared clonotypes between healthy human individuals. Using immunoSEQ multiplex PCR, the repertoire was profiled, and TCRdb retains in-frame clones only, with some absent. The sample yields 2.3 million or so clones, just over 90% seen once. Source material: naive CD4+ T cells from PBMCs. Subset noted: CD45RA+ positively selected. All receptors derive from a man younger than 35 in good health. Some clones in this sample may be carry-over from other donors' samples.

The gene calls are TRBV5-6 and TRBJ2-4; 7 nucleotides line up with TRBD1. Germline loops: CDR1 SGHDT, CDR2 YYEEEE. The CDR3 totals 17 residues. After removal of 4 bases from V and 2 bases from J, the junction contained 12 bases not matched to a gene. CDR3 amino acids: CASSVNGQDLSKNIQYF. The CDR3 DNA reads TGTGCCAGCAGCGTGAATGGACAGGATCTATCCAAAAACATTCAGTACTTC.

The chain is built from TRBV29-1 and TRBJ1-2, with D uncertain. Germline-derived CDR1 and CDR2 are SQVTM and ANQGSEA. V lost 2 bases and J lost 10, with 14 bases in between. The CDR3 sequence is 12 residues long. The CDR3 nucleotides are TGCAGCGTTGAAAATCACAGCCAGTCCTACACCTTC. The encoded protein is CSVENHSQSYTF.

The chain links TRBV28 to TRBJ1-3; no clear D. V lost 2 bases and J lost 0, with 8 bases in between. Per germline, CDR1 MDHEN and CDR2 SYDVKM. The CDR3 is 15 amino acids. The DNA of the CDR3 is TGTGCCAGCAGTTTAGGGCAGTACTCTGGAAACACCATATATTTT. It specifies CASSLGQYSGNTIYF.

The V and J genes are TRBV5-8 and TRBJ1-2; D perhaps matches TRBD1 (5 bases). Germline V gene lookup returns CDR1 SGHTS and CDR2 YDEGEE. This CDR3 contains 12 residues. V lost 4 bases to trimming and J lost 4 bases, with 8 bases between them. CDR3 in DNA: TGTGCCAGCAGCAAAGACAGCTATGGCTACACCTTC. Its translation: CASSKDSYGYTF.

This clone was detected only a few times. The chain combines TRBV28 with TRBJ1-1; D possibly corresponds to TRBD1 (5 bases). The CDR3 is 12 residues long. V shed 5 bases and J shed 3 bases, with 7 bases lying between them. In germline, CDR1 is MDHEN, CDR2 SYDVKM. The CDR3 region is CASSGTYTEAFF. The CDR3 DNA reads TGTGCCAGCAGTGGGACCTACACTGAAGCTTTCTTT.

This chain links TRBV2 with TRBJ2-2; D remains ambiguous. Germline CDR1 is SNHLY and CDR2 is FYNNEI. There are 11 residues in the CDR3. Trimming pared 8 bases from V and 4 bases from J, leaving 5 bases between. The CDR3 sequence: CASGLTGELFF. CDR3 sequence (DNA): TGTGCCAGCGGGCTCACCGGGGAGCTGTTTTTT.

The chain carries TRBV6-5 and TRBJ2-3, with D possibly being TRBD2 (6 bases). The CDR3 runs to 15 residues. Trimming took 4 bases from V and 3 from J, leaving 14 bases between them. The germline V gene has CDR1 MNHEY and CDR2 SVGAGI. The CDR3 here is CASSSSGVGTDTQYF. CDR3 DNA: TGTGCCAGCAGTTCGTCGGGAGTAGGTACAGATACGCAGTATTTT.

Only one count was recorded for this clone. The CDR3 bases are TGTGCCAGCAGCTTAGAGTCTCAGGGCGGAAGCCCTAACTATGGCTACACCTTC. This encodes CASSLESQGGSPNYGYTF. The gene calls are TRBV7-7 and TRBJ1-2, with a tentative D call TRBD1 (5 bases). The length of the CDR3 is 18 residues. CDR1 and CDR2 (germline): SSHAT, FNYEAQ (reference sequence). The germline V and J ends were trimmed by 1 base and 0 bases, with 18 bases remaining between them.

This chain uses TRBV6-6 with TRBJ2-7, with 7 bases that match TRBD1. Germline trimming cut 6 bases from V and 1 base from J; bases unmatched to any gene: 9. Germline CDR1 MNHNY, CDR2 SVGAGI (reference sequence). CDR3 length: 15 residues. This CDR3 is CASSRSGQRSYEQYF. The CDR3 DNA reads as TGTGCCAGCAGCCGCTCGGGACAGAGGTCCTACGAGCAGTACTTC.

This clone occurred once. J is TRBJ2-3 and V is TRBV5-4, with D unclear. This CDR3 comprises 11 residues. V lost 1 base and J 6 bases, leaving 3 bases between the germline ends. The germline CDR1 and CDR2 sequences are SGHNT and YYREEE (reference sequence). The DNA of the CDR3 is TGTGCCAGCAGCTTGATGGATACGCAGTATTTT. Translated: CASSLMDTQYF. Full variable domain (rest looked up from reference TRBV5-4 and TRBJ2-3): ETGVTQSPTHLIKTRGQQVTLRCSSQSGHNTVSWYQQALGQGPQFIFQYYREEENGRGNFPPRFSGLQFPNYSSELNVNALELDDSALYLCASSLMDTQYFGPGTRLTVL.

The chain couples TRBV11-2 to TRBJ2-7; maybe TRBD2 (5 bases). CDR1 SGHAT and CDR2 FQNNGV come from the germline V gene. CDR3 length: 14 amino acids. V lost 4 bases to trimming and J lost 2 bases, with 12 bases between them. CDR3 sequence reads: CASSSGRLAYEQYF. The CDR3, as DNA: TGTGCCAGCAGCTCGGGGAGACTGGCCTACGAGCAGTACTTC.

The chain employs TRBV18 and TRBJ1-5, with no clear D. The CDR3 has 16 residues. Trimming removed 3 bases from V and 2 bases from J, with 14 bases in between. CDR1 and CDR2 (germline): KGHSH, LQKENI. The CDR3 loop is CASSPYGLLGNQPQHF. The CDR3 bases are TGTGCCAGCTCACCGTATGGACTTCTAGGCAATCAGCCCCAGCATTTT.

This chain uses TRBV6-1 with TRBJ1-1; 8 bases line up with TRBD1. Trimming cost V 5 bases and J 4 bases; bases outside gene matches: 6. Germline-derived CDR1 and CDR2 are MNHNS and SASEGT. This CDR3 has 14 residues. The CDR3 reads CASSRQGTGTEAFF. Written as DNA, the CDR3 is TGTGCCAGCAGTAGACAGGGGACGGGCACTGAAGCTTTCTTT.

The CDR3 loop is CASSLRAGNSNQPQHF. The CDR3 coding sequence is TGTGCCAGCAGCTTAAGGGCCGGTAATAGCAATCAGCCCCAGCATTTT. The genes are TRBV7-8 and TRBJ1-5; the D is unclear. The CDR3 covers 16 residues. The V and J ends lost 2 bases and 0 bases respectively, with 11 bases between them. CDR1 is SGHVS, CDR2 FQNEAQ, per germline.